This TCR beta chain emerged from a study of T cell repertoires in cytomegalovirus infection. Study background: Signatures in public TCR beta sequences pointed to both CMV infection and matching HLA type.

TCRdb reanalysed the reads using MiXCR and keeps one entry per CDR3 protein. The sample has hundreds of thousands of distinct CDR3 sequences, roughly 9.3% seen once. The study's findings and limits: Accumulated public TCR beta family frequency recognized individuals carrying CMV together with the relevant HLA. In two of eight donors, the top clonotype was HLA-C-restricted CMV-specific.

This clonotype was counted ten times or more. Its antigen remains unknown. What was sequenced was PBMCs. The sequence derives from a human donor in good health (CMV status not recorded). Some clones in this sample may be carry-over from other donors' samples.

The CDR3 protein is CSARGPGTDTGELFF. CDR3 nucleotides: TGCAGTGCTAGAGGCCCCGGGACAGACACCGGGGAGCTGTTTTTT. The chain joins TRBV20-1 to TRBJ2-2, with 7 bases fitting TRBD1. V shed 1 base and J 3 bases; nucleotides not matched to a gene: 5. Germline values: CDR1 DFQATT, CDR2 SNEGSKA (reference sequence). This CDR3 comprises 15 residues.